This T cell receptor (beta chain) was documented in a study of blood T cell repertoires in COVID-19. Overall study context: PBMCs, B-cell-depleted T cells, or T cells provided the cDNA or gDNA that made up the material.

V lost 4 bases to trimming and J lost 7 bases, with 20 bases between them. Germline assignment: CDR1 SGDLS and CDR2 YYNGEE. The CDR3 extends over 15 amino acids. Participant ages covered roughly 18 to 90 years across 24 US areas. Assignments of participants to cohorts depended upon their own reported clinical history. The table came from immunoSEQ multiplex PCR; TCRdb's copy has only in-frame clones and leaves some out. The sample records some 240,000 clones, approximately 83% being singletons. V is TRBV9 and J is TRBJ1-2, with D perhaps TRBD1 (6 bases). The TCR was taken from a man aged 45-60 years who had recovered from COVID-19. Material: PBMCs or T cells enriched from blood (not recorded which). The CDR3 nucleotides are TGTGCCAGCAGCTCAGTAGTGACTACCAGGGGTGGCTACACCTTC. Amino acid sequence: CASSSVVTTRGGYTF.